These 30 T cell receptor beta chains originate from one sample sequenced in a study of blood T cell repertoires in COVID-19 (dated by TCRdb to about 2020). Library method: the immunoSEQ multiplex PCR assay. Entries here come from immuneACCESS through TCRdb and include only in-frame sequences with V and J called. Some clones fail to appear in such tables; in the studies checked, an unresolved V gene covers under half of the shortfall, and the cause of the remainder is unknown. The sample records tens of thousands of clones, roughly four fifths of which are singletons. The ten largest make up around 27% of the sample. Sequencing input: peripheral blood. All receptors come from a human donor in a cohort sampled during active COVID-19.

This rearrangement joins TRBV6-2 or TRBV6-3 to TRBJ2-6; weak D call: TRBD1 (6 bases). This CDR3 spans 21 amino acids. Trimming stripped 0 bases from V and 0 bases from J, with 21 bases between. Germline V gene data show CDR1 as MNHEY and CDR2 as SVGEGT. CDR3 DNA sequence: TGTGCCAGCAGTTACTCGAAACTGGGGGCCCCAATTTACTCTGGGGCCAACGTCCTGACTTTC. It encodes CASSYSKLGAPIYSGANVLTF.

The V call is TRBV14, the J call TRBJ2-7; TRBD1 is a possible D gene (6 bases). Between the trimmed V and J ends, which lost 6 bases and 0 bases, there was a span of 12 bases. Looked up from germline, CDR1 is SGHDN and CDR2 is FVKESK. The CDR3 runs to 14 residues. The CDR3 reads CASSPIRGSYEQYF. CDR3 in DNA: TGTGCCAGCAGTCCCATCAGGGGCTCCTACGAGCAGTACTTC.

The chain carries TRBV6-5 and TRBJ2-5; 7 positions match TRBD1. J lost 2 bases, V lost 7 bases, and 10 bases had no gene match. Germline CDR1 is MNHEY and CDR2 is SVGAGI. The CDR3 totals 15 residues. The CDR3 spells CASKVTGAVQETQYF. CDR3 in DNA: TGTGCCAGCAAGGTAACAGGGGCCGTTCAAGAGACCCAGTACTTC.

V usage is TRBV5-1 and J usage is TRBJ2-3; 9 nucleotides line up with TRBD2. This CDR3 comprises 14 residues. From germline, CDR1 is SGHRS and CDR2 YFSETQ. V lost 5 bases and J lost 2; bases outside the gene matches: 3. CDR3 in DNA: TGCGCCAGCAGGGGCGGGGGGGCCACAGATACGCAGTATTTT. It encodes CASRGGGATDTQYF.

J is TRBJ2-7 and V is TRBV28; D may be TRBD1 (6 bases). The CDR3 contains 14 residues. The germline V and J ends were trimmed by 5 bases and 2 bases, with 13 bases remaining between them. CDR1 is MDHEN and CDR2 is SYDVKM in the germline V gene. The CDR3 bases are TGTGCCAGCAGTCGACCGGACAGAGCCTACGAGCAGTACTTC. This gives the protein CASSRPDRAYEQYF.

CDR3 coding DNA: TGTGCCAGCAGTCCCTTACCAGGACAGGGCTCACCCCTCCACTTT. This sequence encodes CASSPLPGQGSPLHF. The chain couples TRBV6-5 to TRBJ1-6; 8 bases are shared with TRBD1. The CDR3 covers 15 residues. Germline values: CDR1 MNHEY, CDR2 SVGAGI. The junction had 10 bases not matched to a gene; V was cut back by 5 bases and J by 10 bases.

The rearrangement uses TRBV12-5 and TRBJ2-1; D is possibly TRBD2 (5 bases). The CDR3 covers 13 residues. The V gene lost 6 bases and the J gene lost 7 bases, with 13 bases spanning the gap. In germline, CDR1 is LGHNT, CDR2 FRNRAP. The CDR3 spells CASGPGGWNEQFF. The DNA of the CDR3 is TGTGCTAGTGGCCCAGGAGGTTGGAATGAGCAGTTCTTC.

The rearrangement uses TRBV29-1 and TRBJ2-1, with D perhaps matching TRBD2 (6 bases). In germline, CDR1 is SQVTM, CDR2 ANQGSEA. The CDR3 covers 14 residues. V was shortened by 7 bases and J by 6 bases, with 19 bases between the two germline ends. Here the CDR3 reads CSASRGDLRNEQFF. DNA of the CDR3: TGCAGCGCGTCCCGCGGGGACTTACGCAATGAGCAGTTCTTC.

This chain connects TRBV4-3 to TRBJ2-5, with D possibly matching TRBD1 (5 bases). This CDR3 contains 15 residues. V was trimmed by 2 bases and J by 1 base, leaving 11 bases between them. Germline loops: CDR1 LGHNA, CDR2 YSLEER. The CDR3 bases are TGCGCCAGCAGCCAAAATCGACAGTCCCAAGAGACCCAGTACTTC. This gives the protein CASSQNRQSQETQYF.

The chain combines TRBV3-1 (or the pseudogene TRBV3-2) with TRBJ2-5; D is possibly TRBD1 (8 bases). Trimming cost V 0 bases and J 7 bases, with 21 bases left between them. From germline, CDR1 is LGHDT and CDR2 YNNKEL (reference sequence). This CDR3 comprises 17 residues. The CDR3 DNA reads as TGTGCCAGCAGCCAAGAAGCGGGACAGGCTATACACGGGACCCAGTACTTC. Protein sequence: CASSQEAGQAIHGTQYF.

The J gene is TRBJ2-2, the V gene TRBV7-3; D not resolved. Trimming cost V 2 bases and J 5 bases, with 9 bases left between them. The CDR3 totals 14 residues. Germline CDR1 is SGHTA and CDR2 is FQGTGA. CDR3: CASSLSSGTGELFF. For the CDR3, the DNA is TGTGCCAGCAGCTTATCTAGTGGAACCGGGGAGCTGTTTTTT. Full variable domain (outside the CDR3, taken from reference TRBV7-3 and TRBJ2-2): GAGVSQTPSNKVTEKGKYVELRCDPISGHTALYWYRQSLGQGPEFLIYFQGTGAADDSGLPNDRFFAVRPEGSVSTLKIQRTERGDSAVYLCASSLSSGTGELFFGEGSRLTVL.

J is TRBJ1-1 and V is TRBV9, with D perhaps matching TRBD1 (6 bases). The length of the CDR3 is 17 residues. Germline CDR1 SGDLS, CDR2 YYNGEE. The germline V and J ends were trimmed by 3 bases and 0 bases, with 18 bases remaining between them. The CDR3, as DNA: TGTGCCAGCAGCGCGGGGGCAGGGAGGGGATTGAACACTGAAGCTTTCTTT. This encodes CASSAGAGRGLNTEAFF.

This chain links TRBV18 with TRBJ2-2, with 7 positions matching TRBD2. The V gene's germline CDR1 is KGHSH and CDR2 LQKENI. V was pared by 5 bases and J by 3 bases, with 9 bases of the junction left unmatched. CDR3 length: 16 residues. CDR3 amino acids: CASSFPSGRDTGELFF. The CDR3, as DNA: TGTGCCAGCTCATTCCCTTCGGGGAGGGACACCGGGGAGCTGTTTTTT.

CDR3 nucleotides: TGTGCCAGTAGCCGGGACAGCTTCCAAGAGACCCAGTACTTC. This encodes CASSRDSFQETQYF. The V call is TRBV19, the J call TRBJ2-5; 7 bases align to TRBD1. The CDR3 consists of 14 residues. Germline V CDR1 and CDR2: LNHDA, SQIVND (reference sequence). The V and J ends lost 6 bases and 1 base, in that order; junction bases with no gene match: 5.

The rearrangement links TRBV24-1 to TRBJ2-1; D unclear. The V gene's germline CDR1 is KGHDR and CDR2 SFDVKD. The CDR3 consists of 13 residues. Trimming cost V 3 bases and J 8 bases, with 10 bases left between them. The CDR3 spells CATSDALSDEQFF. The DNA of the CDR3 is TGTGCCACCAGTGATGCCCTCTCGGATGAGCAGTTCTTC.

CDR3 DNA sequence: TGCGCCAGCAGCCCCTTCGGTGGGGCTTCCTCCTACGAGCAGTACTTC. It specifies CASSPFGGASSYEQYF. The rearrangement uses TRBV4-3 and TRBJ2-7, with D possibly TRBD1 on 5 matching bases. Trimming pared 4 bases from V and 0 bases from J, leaving 16 bases between. The CDR3 covers 16 residues. Per the germline V gene, CDR1 is LGHNA and CDR2 is YSLEER.

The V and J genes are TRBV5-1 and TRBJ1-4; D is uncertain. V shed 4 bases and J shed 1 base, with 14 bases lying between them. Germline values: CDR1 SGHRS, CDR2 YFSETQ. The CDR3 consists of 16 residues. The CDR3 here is CASSPPYGRTNEKLFF. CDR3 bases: TGCGCCAGCAGCCCACCGTACGGGAGAACTAATGAAAAACTGTTTTTT.

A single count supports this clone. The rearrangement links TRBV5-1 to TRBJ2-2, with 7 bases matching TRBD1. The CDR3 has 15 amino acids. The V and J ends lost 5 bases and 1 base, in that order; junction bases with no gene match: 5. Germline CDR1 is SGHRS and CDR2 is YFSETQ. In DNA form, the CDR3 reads TGCGCCAGCAGTGGTACAGGGGTGAACACCGGGGAGCTGTTTTTT. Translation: CASSGTGVNTGELFF.

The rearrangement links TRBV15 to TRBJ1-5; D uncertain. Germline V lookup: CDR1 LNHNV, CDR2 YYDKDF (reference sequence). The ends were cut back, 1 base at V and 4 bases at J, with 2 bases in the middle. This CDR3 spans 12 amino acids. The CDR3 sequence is CATSRANQPQHF. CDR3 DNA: TGTGCCACCAGCAGAGCGAATCAGCCCCAGCATTTT.

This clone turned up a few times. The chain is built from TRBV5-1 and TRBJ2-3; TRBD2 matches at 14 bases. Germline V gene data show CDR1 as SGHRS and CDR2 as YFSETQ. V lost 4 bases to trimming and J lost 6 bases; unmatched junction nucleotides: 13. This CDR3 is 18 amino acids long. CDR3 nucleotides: TGCGCCAGCAGCCCGGGACTAGCGGGGGACCCTTTATCTGATACGCAGTATTTT. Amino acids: CASSPGLAGDPLSDTQYF.

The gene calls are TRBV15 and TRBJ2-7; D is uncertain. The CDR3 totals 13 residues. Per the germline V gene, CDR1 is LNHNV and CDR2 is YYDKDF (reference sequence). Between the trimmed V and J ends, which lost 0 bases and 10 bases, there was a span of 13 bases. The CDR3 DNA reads TGTGCCACCAGCAGAGATCTTCCTCTAGAACAGTACTTC. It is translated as CATSRDLPLEQYF.

The CDR3 nucleotides read TGTGCCAGCAGTTTAGGTGGGGAGGAGACCTTC. It is translated as CASSLGGEETF. The chain couples TRBV12-3 or TRBV12-4 to TRBJ1-2; D not certain. Trimming removed 1 base at V and 14 bases at J, with 11 bases between. The CDR3 covers 11 residues.

CDR3 nucleotide sequence: TGTGCCAGCAGTTCCCCCCGGGGACAGAGTTCCTACGAGCAGTACTTC. It encodes CASSSPRGQSSYEQYF. The rearrangement uses TRBV28 and TRBJ2-7; 7 nucleotides align to TRBD1. This CDR3 has 16 amino acids. V was pared by 4 bases and J by 1 base, with 10 bases of the junction left unmatched. In germline, CDR1 is MDHEN, CDR2 SYDVKM.

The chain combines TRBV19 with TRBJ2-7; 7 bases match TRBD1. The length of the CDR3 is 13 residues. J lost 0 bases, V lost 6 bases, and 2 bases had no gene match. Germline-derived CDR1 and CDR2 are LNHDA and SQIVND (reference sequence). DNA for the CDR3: TGTGCCAGTAGCCGGGACAGCTCCTACGAGCAGTACTTC. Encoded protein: CASSRDSSYEQYF.

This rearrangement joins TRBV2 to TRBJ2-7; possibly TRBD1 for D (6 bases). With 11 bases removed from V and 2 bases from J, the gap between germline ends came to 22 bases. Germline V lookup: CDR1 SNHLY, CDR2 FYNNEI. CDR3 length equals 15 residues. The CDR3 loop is CAGAGLRGGTYEQYF. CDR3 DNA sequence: TGTGCCGGCGCAGGGCTGCGAGGGGGAACCTACGAGCAGTACTTC.

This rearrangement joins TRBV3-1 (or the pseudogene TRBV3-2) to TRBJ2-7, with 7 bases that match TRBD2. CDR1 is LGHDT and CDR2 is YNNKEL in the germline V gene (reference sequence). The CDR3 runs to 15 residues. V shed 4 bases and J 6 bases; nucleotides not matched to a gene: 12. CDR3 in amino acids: CASSLTWRGSGEQYF. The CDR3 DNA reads TGTGCCAGCAGCCTGACATGGCGGGGGTCCGGCGAGCAGTACTTC.

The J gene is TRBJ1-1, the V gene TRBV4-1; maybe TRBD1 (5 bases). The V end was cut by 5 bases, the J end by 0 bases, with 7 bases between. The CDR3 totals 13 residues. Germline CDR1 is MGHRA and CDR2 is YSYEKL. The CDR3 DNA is TGCGCCAGCAGCAGACAGATGAACACTGAAGCTTTCTTT. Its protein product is CASSRQMNTEAFF.

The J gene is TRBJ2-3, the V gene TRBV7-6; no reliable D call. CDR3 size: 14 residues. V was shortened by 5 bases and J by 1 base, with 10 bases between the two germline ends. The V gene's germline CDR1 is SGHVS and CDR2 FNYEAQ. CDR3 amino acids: CASSRDAGTDTQYF. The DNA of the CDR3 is TGTGCCAGCAGCCGAGACGCGGGCACAGATACGCAGTATTTT.

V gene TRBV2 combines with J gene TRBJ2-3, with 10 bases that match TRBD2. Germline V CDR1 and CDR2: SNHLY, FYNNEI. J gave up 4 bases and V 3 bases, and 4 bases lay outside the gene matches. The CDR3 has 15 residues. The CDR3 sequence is CASSDERGGADTQYF. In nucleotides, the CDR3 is TGTGCCAGCAGTGACGAGCGGGGGGGCGCAGATACGCAGTATTTT.

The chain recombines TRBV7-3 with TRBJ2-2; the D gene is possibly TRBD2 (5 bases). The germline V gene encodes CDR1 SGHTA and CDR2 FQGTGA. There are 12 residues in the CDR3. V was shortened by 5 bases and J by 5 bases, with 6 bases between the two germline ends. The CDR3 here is CASSPGTGELFF. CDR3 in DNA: TGTGCCAGCAGCCCGGGGACCGGGGAGCTGTTTTTT.